This passage covers 26 T cell receptor beta chains from one sample sequenced in a study of blood T cell repertoires in COVID-19. Repertoires were generated with immunoSEQ multiplex PCR, while TCRdb's copy carries only in-frame clones and drops some. The sample has more than 70,000 clones, about 81% seen once. The sample comprised peripheral blood. The receptors stem from a human donor in a cohort sampled during active COVID-19.

The J gene is TRBJ2-3, the V gene TRBV30; 8 bases are a match to TRBD1. The CDR3 extends over 12 amino acids. V dropped 8 bases and J dropped 5; count of bases not matched to a gene: 6. In germline, CDR1 is GTSNPN, CDR2 SVGIG (reference sequence). CDR3 nucleotide sequence: TGTGCCCTCGGGACAGGCGGAGATACGCAGTATTTT. It is translated as CALGTGGDTQYF.

This clone was seen only once. V usage is TRBV3-1 (or the pseudogene TRBV3-2) and J usage is TRBJ2-5; 7 nucleotides line up with TRBD2. Germline V gene data show CDR1 as LGHDT and CDR2 as YNNKEL (reference sequence). The CDR3 loop spans 15 amino acids. The ends lost 1 base at V and 3 bases at J; junction bases unmatched: 5. The CDR3 nucleotides read TGTGCCAGCAGCCAAGGCCGAGCGGGGAAAGAGACCCAGTACTTC. Protein: CASSQGRAGKETQYF.

The rearrangement links TRBV24-1 to TRBJ1-1, with 7 bases matching TRBD1. Germline V gene lookup returns CDR1 KGHDR and CDR2 SFDVKD. The V segment lost 4 bases and the J segment 7 bases; nucleotides outside the gene matches: 2. The CDR3 length is 12 residues. The CDR3: CATSDYRGEAFF. CDR3 bases: TGTGCCACCAGTGACTACAGGGGTGAAGCTTTCTTT.

V is TRBV19 and J is TRBJ1-3; D remains unclear. This CDR3 is 16 amino acids long. Germline V gene sequence: CDR1 LNHDA, CDR2 SQIVND (reference sequence). Trimming took off 3 bases at V and 0 bases at J, with 12 bases between the two ends. CDR3 region: CASSISVGTSGNTIYF. Written as DNA, the CDR3 is TGTGCCAGTAGTATCAGCGTGGGTACCTCTGGAAACACCATATATTTT.

The J gene is TRBJ2-7, the V gene TRBV21-1; the tabulated D call, TRBD1, remains unverified against the DNA. TRBV21-1 is an annotated pseudogene. The CDR3 runs to 14 residues. The CDR3 region is CASSNRQLTYEQYF. The CDR3 DNA reads TGTGCCAGCAGCAATCGACAGCTGACCTACGAGCAGTACTTC.

The CDR3 loop is CSASGVQGINEQFF. CDR3 DNA: TGCAGTGCTAGTGGAGTCCAGGGAATCAATGAGCAGTTCTTC. V gene TRBV20-1 combines with J gene TRBJ2-1; perhaps TRBD1 as D (5 bases). Trimming took 3 bases from V and 6 from J, leaving 15 bases between them. Germline CDR1 DFQATT, CDR2 SNEGSKA (reference sequence). The CDR3 has 14 residues.

The chain has TRBV7-9 and TRBJ2-1; unclear D gene. Trimming left V 3 bases short and J 5 bases short, with 11 bases between. The CDR3 loop spans 14 amino acids. CDR1 is SEHNR and CDR2 is FQNEAQ in the germline V gene (reference sequence). The CDR3 DNA is TGTGCCAGCAGCTTTCAACTGCTTAACAATGAGCAGTTCTTC. Amino acids: CASSFQLLNNEQFF.

The J gene is TRBJ1-3, the V gene TRBV4-1, with a weak D call TRBD1 (5 bases). The CDR3 totals 14 residues. Deletions cut 5 bases from V and 2 bases from J, with 10 bases between. The germline CDR1 and CDR2 sequences are MGHRA and YSYEKL. CDR3 region: CASSWGETGNTIYF. CDR3 DNA sequence: TGCGCCAGCAGCTGGGGGGAAACTGGAAACACCATATATTTT.

The CDR3 nucleotides read TGTGCCAGCAGTTACCCCACAGGGGGCCCCGAGGACGAGCAGTACTTC. This gives the protein CASSYPTGGPEDEQYF. This sequence joins TRBV6-2 or TRBV6-3 and TRBJ2-7; 9 nucleotides agree with TRBD1. In germline, CDR1 is MNHEY, CDR2 SVGEGT. The CDR3 is made up of 16 amino acids. Trimming cost V 2 bases and J 5 bases; bases outside gene matches: 10.

This clone was picked up a small number of times. The V call is TRBV7-3, the J call TRBJ1-6, with 9 bases identical to TRBD1. CDR3 length equals 15 residues. The V gene's germline CDR1 is SGHTA and CDR2 FQGTGA. V shed 5 bases and J 6 bases; nucleotides not matched to a gene: 5. This CDR3 reads CASSQTGGFNSPLHF. The CDR3 nucleotides are TGTGCCAGCAGCCAAACAGGGGGCTTTAATTCACCCCTCCACTTT.

CDR3 bases: TGCACCAGCAGTCGCACGCTAGCGGGGGAAACGCGCACAGATACGCAGTATTTT. This encodes CTSSRTLAGETRTDTQYF. The gene calls are TRBV1 and TRBJ2-3; TRBD2 is taken as the D call from the table, unchecked against the DNA. TRBV1 is a pseudogene locus. This CDR3 comprises 18 residues.

The chain couples TRBV12-3 or TRBV12-4 to TRBJ1-2; D gene ambiguous. The CDR3 sequence is 13 residues long. Trimming took 1 base from V and 8 from J, leaving 11 bases between them. The CDR3 coding sequence is TGTGCCAGCAGTTTAGACGGGGTGGGCGGCTACACCTTC. The encoded protein is CASSLDGVGGYTF.

In nucleotides, the CDR3 is TGTGCCAGCAGCCTTCTACAGGGGGTTGGAACAGATACGCAGTATTTT. This gives the protein CASSLLQGVGTDTQYF. The genes are TRBV11-2 and TRBJ2-3, with 8 bases identical to TRBD1. The CDR3 is made up of 16 amino acids. The junction had 10 bases not matched to a gene; V was cut back by 5 bases and J by 3 bases. From germline, CDR1 is SGHAT and CDR2 FQNNGV. The complete variable domain, with remaining parts taken from reference TRBV11-2 and TRBJ2-3, reads EAGVAQSPRYKIIEKRQSVAFWCNPISGHATLYWYQQILGQGPKLLIQFQNNGVVDDSQLPKDRFSAERLKGVDSTLKIQPAKLEDSAVYLCASSLLQGVGTDTQYFGPGTRLTVL.

V and J are TRBV6-6 and TRBJ2-7, with a tentative D call TRBD2 (7 bases). The CDR3 extends over 14 amino acids. CDR1 and CDR2 (germline): MNHNY, SVGAGI (reference sequence). V was shortened by 7 bases and J by 0 bases, with 13 bases between the two germline ends. In nucleotides, the CDR3 is TGTGCCAGCAACGGGGGGCCGAGCTCCTACGAGCAGTACTTC. Translated: CASNGGPSSYEQYF.

The rearrangement links TRBV18 to TRBJ2-6, with TRBD2 identical over 10 bases. J gave up 0 bases and V 3 bases, and 8 bases lay outside the gene matches. The CDR3 has 19 amino acids. CDR1 is KGHSH, CDR2 LQKENI, per germline. CDR3 protein: CASSPLGTSARSGANVLTF. DNA of the CDR3: TGTGCCAGCTCACCCCTCGGGACTAGCGCCCGCTCTGGGGCCAACGTCCTGACTTTC.

This clone has ten or more counts. The gene calls are TRBV9 and TRBJ2-5, with 8 bases lining up with TRBD1. Germline-derived CDR1 and CDR2 are SGDLS and YYNGEE. The CDR3 is 15 amino acids. The ends lost 2 bases at V and 1 base at J; junction bases unmatched: 4. CDR3 amino acids: CASSVVQGGQETQYF. The CDR3 DNA follows: TGTGCCAGCAGCGTCGTACAGGGGGGCCAAGAGACCCAGTACTTC.

The chain has TRBV7-3 and TRBJ2-3; a weak D match, TRBD2 (6 bases). Trimming pared 3 bases from V and 2 bases from J, leaving 12 bases between. The V gene's germline CDR1 is SGHTA and CDR2 FQGTGA. The CDR3 spans 15 residues. The CDR3 sequence: CASSLLAGPTDTQYF. CDR3 DNA sequence: TGTGCCAGCAGCTTGCTGGCGGGGCCCACAGATACGCAGTATTTT.

The chain has TRBV28 and TRBJ1-1; D perhaps matches TRBD1 (6 bases). CDR1 MDHEN and CDR2 SYDVKM come from the germline V gene. The ends were cut back, 5 bases at V and 0 bases at J, with 19 bases in the middle. This CDR3 contains 17 residues. In DNA form, the CDR3 reads TGTGCCAGCAGTACACCAAACGGACAGCTCATGAACACTGAAGCTTTCTTT. Its translation: CASSTPNGQLMNTEAFF.

This clone showed up just a few times. The chain employs TRBV15 and TRBJ2-2; 11 nucleotides align to TRBD1. Germline trimming cut 0 bases from V and 3 bases from J; bases unmatched to any gene: 6. Germline-derived CDR1 and CDR2 are LNHNV and YYDKDF (reference sequence). The CDR3 is 18 amino acids. CDR3 region: CATSRDGDRGLDTGELFF. CDR3 in DNA: TGTGCCACCAGCAGAGATGGGGACAGGGGGTTAGACACCGGGGAGCTGTTTTTT. The whole variable domain, remainder taken from reference TRBV15 and TRBJ2-2, is DAMVIQNPRYQVTQFGKPVTLSCSQTLNHNVMYWYQQKSSQAPKLLFHYYDKDFNNEADTPDNFQSRRPNTSFCFLDIRSPGLGDTAMYLCATSRDGDRGLDTGELFFGEGSRLTVL.

The V call is TRBV7-2, the J call TRBJ1-2; 7 bases are shared with TRBD1. The CDR3 spans 14 residues. The germline V gene has CDR1 SGHTA and CDR2 FQGNSA. Unmatched junction bases numbered 6, after V lost 5 bases and J lost 3 bases. Here the CDR3 DNA reads TGTGCCAGCAGCCGCGACAGGGTAGACTATGGCTACACCTTC. Its protein product is CASSRDRVDYGYTF.

This sequence joins TRBV18 and TRBJ2-3, with D possibly matching TRBD2 (5 bases). The CDR3 consists of 13 residues. V was cut by 4 bases and J by 6 bases, with 11 bases left in between. CDR1 and CDR2 from the germline V gene are KGHSH and LQKENI. In DNA form, the CDR3 reads TGTGCCAGCTCACGGGAGACACAGGATACGCAGTATTTT. Its protein product is CASSRETQDTQYF.

This clone was seen only a few times. J is TRBJ1-1 and V is TRBV18; no definite D call. Germline V CDR1 and CDR2: KGHSH, LQKENI. The length of the CDR3 is 15 residues. V was cut by 1 base and J by 8 bases, with 17 bases left in between. CDR3 residues: CASSPREKIYGEAFF. The CDR3 region has the DNA TGTGCCAGCTCACCACGGGAGAAGATTTACGGGGAAGCTTTCTTT.

The gene calls are TRBV6-1 and TRBJ2-5; possibly TRBD1 for D (6 bases). The V gene's germline CDR1 is MNHNS and CDR2 SASEGT. This CDR3 has 16 residues. Trimming removed 2 bases from V and 4 bases from J, with 17 bases in between. CDR3 residues: CASSEIWGRGRETQYF. The DNA of the CDR3 is TGTGCCAGCAGTGAAATATGGGGTAGGGGGAGAGAGACCCAGTACTTC.

In nucleotides, the CDR3 is TGTGCCTGCGAGTCTAGCGTCGCCTACGAGCAGTACTTC. Protein: CACESSVAYEQYF. The chain joins TRBV30 to TRBJ2-7; D might be TRBD2 (6 bases). V lost 6 bases and J 2 bases, leaving 14 bases between the germline ends. From germline, CDR1 is GTSNPN and CDR2 SVGIG (reference sequence). CDR3 length: 13 amino acids.

This chain joins TRBV27 and TRBJ1-1; D unresolved. The CDR3 extends over 13 amino acids. Trimming took 2 bases from V and 1 from J, leaving 5 bases between them. Germline V gene lookup returns CDR1 MNHEY and CDR2 SMNVEV (reference sequence). CDR3 sequence: CASSLRGNTEAFF. Here the CDR3 DNA reads TGTGCCAGCAGTTTACGGGGGAACACTGAAGCTTTCTTT.

In its sample, this clone was seen a few times. This rearrangement joins TRBV5-1 to TRBJ1-4; D may be TRBD1 (6 bases). V was shortened by 0 bases and J by 4 bases, with 10 bases between the two germline ends. Germline values: CDR1 SGHRS, CDR2 YFSETQ. The CDR3 totals 15 residues. CDR3 protein: CASSLGTGNNEKLFF. The CDR3 DNA is TGCGCCAGCAGCTTGGGAACAGGGAATAATGAAAAACTGTTTTTT.